Listed below are T cell receptor beta chains from one sample, sequenced in a study of T cell responses to AZD1222 COVID-19 vaccine. Only in-frame clones appear in the TCRdb table, and some are missing; sequencing was by immunoSEQ multiplex PCR. The table has roughly 150,000 clones, 90% seen once. The material sequenced was peripheral blood, taken 28 days after the second AZD1222 dose. These TCRs come from an adult who received the AZD1222 COVID-19 vaccine. CDR3s include the opening cysteine and the closing phenylalanine or tryptophan. Each record gives: J gene, D gene, V gene, clone size, CDR3 protein, CDR3 DNA. D genes are given only for firm matches. The size of a clone is reported for some rows only, either as once, few or many, or as a class for expanded clones.

J: TRBJ2-3; D: TRBD2; V: TRBV7-7; size: .; CDR3: CASSPKRGGHLTQYF; DNA: TGTGCCAGCAGCCCAAAGCGGGGGGGTCACCTCACGCAGTATTTT
J: TRBJ1-6; D: TRBD1; V: TRBV7-3; size: .; CDR3: CASSLQGAGNSPLHF; DNA: TGTGCCAGCAGCTTACAGGGGGCCGGGAATTCACCCCTCCACTTT
J: TRBJ2-1; D: .; V: TRBV15; size: .; CDR3: CATSRVPPYNEQFF; DNA: TGTGCCACCAGCAGAGTTCCACCCTACAATGAGCAGTTCTTC
J: TRBJ1-2; D: .; V: TRBV27; size: few; CDR3: CASALQANYGYTF; DNA: TGTGCCAGCGCGCTACAGGCAAACTATGGCTACACCTTC
J: TRBJ1-1; D: .; V: TRBV20-1; size: .; CDR3: CSARANTEAFF; DNA: TGCAGTGCTAGGGCGAACACTGAAGCTTTCTTT
J: TRBJ1-5; D: .; V: TRBV19; size: .; CDR3: CASSIDRRYSNQPQHF; DNA: TGTGCCAGTAGTATAGATCGCAGGTATAGCAATCAGCCCCAGCATTTT
J: TRBJ2-7; D: .; V: TRBV11-2; size: .; CDR3: CASSRGQSREQYF; DNA: TGTGCCAGCAGCAGAGGACAATCACGTGAGCAGTACTTC
J: TRBJ2-2; D: .; V: TRBV4-1; size: .; CDR3: CASSQDRDGNTGELFF; DNA: TGCGCCAGCAGCCAAGACAGGGACGGCAACACCGGGGAGCTGTTTTTT
J: TRBJ2-3; D: TRBD2; V: TRBV18; size: .; CDR3: CASSPLAGGPGDTQYF; DNA: TGTGCCAGCTCACCACTAGCGGGGGGGCCGGGAGATACGCAGTATTTT
J: TRBJ2-7; D: TRBD2; V: TRBV4-2; size: .; CDR3: CASSQEPHSLAGGPYEQYF; DNA: TGTGCCAGCAGCCAAGAGCCCCACTCACTAGCGGGAGGGCCGTACGAGCAGTACTTC